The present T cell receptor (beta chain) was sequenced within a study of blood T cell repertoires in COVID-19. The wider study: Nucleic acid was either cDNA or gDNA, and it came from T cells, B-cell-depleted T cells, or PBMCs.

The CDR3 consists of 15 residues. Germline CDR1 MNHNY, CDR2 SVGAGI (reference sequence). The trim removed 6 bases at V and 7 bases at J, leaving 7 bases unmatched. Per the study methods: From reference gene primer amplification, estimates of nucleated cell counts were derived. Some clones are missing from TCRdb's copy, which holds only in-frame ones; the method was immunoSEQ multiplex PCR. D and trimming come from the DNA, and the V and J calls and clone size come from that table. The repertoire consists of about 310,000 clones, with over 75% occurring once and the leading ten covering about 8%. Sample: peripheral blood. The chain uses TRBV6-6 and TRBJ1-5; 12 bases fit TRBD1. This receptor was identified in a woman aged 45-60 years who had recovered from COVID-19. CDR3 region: CASRRGQGAQQPQHF. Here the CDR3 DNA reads TGTGCCAGCAGGAGGGGACAGGGGGCTCAACAGCCCCAGCATTTT.